This TCR beta chain was recovered during a study of CD8+ T cells in alopecia areata. Turning to the study itself: Tofacitinib was taken orally by treated patients, and the dose was 5 to 10 mg twice daily.

Treatment here: oral pan-JAK inhibitor, 5-10 mg twice daily. The V gene lost 1 base and the J gene lost 4 bases, with 11 bases spanning the gap. Germline V gene lookup returns CDR1 SGHTA and CDR2 FQGNSA. The CDR3 has 15 residues. The study, taken as a whole, reports: Given one nonresponder, whether baseline CD8+ expansion relates to response remains uncertain. In lesional scalp, particularly from alopecia totalis/universalis, clonality was higher than in normal scalp.

This clone was seen a handful of times. Its antigen is currently unknown. Following RNA extraction, reverse transcription yielded cDNA that acted as the sequencing template. Clones were read by immunoSEQ multiplex PCR, and TCRdb kept only the in-frame ones, dropping some. The top ten hold 2% to 3% of the sample, which has about 210,000 clones, 43% seen once. The sequence was obtained from a human donor with alopecia areata. The chain joins TRBV7-2 to TRBJ1-5; D not resolved. Sequencing was performed on CD4+ T cells sorted from blood, taken around week 36, from a patient treated with tofacitinib. The CDR3 bases are TGTGCCAGCAGCTTAGAAGGGAAATTTAATCAGCCCCAGCATTTT. Amino acids: CASSLEGKFNQPQHF.